The clone carrying this TCR beta chain came up many times. Researchers amplified the TCR beta CDR3 regions from RNA transcripts. Primed by the HTBI set, a first-round RT-PCR was run on the TCR CDR3. One entry per CDR3 protein results from TCRdb running MiXCR on the multiplex PCR reads. Seen here are 300,000 to 450,000 distinct CDR3 sequences, roughly 14% observed once, and the top ten hold around 30%. This entry is derived from a study of T cells in Graves' hyperthyroidism and ophthalmopathy. The CDR3 covers 15 residues. The V segment lost 4 bases and the J segment 8 bases; nucleotides outside the gene matches: 11.

This clonotype was sampled from a woman between 18 and 29 years old with Graves' hyperthyroidism that later progressed to Graves' ophthalmopathy. The source material was blood. V is TRBV12-3 or TRBV12-4 and J is TRBJ1-2, with 9 bases that match TRBD1. CDR3 region: CASSYGVGTGRGYTF. The DNA for the CDR3 is TGTGCCAGCAGTTACGGTGTCGGGACAGGGCGAGGCTACACCTTC.